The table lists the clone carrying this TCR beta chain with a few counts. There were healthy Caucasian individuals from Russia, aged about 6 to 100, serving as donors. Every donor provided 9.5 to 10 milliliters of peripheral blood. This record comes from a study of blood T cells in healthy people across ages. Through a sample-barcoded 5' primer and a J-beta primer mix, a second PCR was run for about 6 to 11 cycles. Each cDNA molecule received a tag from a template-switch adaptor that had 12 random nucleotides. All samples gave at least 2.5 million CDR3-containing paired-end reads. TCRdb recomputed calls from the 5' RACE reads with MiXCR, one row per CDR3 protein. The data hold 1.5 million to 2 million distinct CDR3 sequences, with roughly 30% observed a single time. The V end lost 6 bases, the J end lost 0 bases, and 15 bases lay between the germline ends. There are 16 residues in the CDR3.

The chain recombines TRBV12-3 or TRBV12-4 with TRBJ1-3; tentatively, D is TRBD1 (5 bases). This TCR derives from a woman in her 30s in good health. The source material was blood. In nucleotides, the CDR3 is TGTGCCAGCAGCCAATCGGGGCTAATCTCTGGAAACACCATATATTTT. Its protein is CASSQSGLISGNTIYF.